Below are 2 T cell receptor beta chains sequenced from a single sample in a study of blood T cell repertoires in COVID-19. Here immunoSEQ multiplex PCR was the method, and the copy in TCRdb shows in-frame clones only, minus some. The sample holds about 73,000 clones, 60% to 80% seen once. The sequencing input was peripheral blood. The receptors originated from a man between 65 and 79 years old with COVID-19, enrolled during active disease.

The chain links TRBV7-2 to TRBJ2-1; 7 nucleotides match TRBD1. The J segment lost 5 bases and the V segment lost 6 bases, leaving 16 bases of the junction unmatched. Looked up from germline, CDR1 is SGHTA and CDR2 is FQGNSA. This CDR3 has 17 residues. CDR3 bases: TGTGCCAGCAGTACAAGAGATGGACAGGACCTCAACAATGAGCAGTTCTTC. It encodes CASSTRDGQDLNNEQFF. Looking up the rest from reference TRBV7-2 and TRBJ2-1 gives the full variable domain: GAGVSQSPSNKVTEKGKDVELRCDPISGHTALYWYRQSLGQGLEFLIYFQGNSAPDKSGLPSDRFSAERTGGSVSTLTIQRTQQEDSAVYLCASSTRDGQDLNNEQFFGPGTRLTVL.

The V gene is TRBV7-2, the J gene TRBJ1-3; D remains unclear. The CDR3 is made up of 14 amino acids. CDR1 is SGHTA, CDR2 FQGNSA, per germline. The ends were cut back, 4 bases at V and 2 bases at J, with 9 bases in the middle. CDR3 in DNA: TGTGCCAGCAGCTCGACATACACTGGAAACACCATATATTTT. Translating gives CASSSTYTGNTIYF.